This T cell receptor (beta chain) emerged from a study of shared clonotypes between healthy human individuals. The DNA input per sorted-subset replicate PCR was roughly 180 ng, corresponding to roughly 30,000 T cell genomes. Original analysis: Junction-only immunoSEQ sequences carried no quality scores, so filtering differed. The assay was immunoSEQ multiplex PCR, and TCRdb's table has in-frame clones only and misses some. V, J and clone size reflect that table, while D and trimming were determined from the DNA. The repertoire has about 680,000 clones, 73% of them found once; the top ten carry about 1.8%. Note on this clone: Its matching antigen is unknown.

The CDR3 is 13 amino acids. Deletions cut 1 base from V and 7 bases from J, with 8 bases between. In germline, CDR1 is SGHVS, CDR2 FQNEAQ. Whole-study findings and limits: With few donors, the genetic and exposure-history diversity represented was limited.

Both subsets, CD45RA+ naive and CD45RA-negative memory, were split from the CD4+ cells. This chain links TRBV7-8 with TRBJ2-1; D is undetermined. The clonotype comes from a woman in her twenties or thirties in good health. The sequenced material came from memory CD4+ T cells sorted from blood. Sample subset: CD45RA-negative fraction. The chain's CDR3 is CASSLGGPNEQFF. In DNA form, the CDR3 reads TGTGCCAGCAGCTTAGGTGGGCCTAATGAGCAGTTCTTC.